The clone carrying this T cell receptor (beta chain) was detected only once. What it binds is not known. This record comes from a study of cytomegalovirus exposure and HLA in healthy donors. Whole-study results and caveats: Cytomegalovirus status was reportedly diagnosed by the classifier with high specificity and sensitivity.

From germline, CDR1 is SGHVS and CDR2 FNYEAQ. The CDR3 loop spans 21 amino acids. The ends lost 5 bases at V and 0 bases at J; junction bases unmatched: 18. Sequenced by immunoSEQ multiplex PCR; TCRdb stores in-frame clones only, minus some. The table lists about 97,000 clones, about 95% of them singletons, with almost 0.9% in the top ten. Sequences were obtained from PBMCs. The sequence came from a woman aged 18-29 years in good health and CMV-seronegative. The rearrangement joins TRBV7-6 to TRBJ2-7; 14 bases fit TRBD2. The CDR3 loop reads CASSLISPGLAGASTSYEQYF. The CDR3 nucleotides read TGTGCCAGCAGCCTGATCTCCCCGGGACTAGCGGGAGCTTCCACCTCCTACGAGCAGTACTTC.